The source of this T cell receptor (beta chain) is a study of blood T cell repertoires in COVID-19. Study context: Sites in the United States, Italy and Spain provided acute and convalescent COVID-19 samples.

Trimming removed 5 bases from V and 0 bases from J, with 8 bases in between. The V gene's germline CDR1 is LNHDA and CDR2 SQIVND (reference sequence). This CDR3 comprises 14 residues. Participants, 18 to 89 years old, spanned 24 US areas. In the authors' workflow: By means of reference gene primer amplification, nucleated cell counts were estimated. Assay: immunoSEQ multiplex PCR; the TCRdb copy retains only in-frame clones and omits some. The V and J calls and clone size are taken from that table; D and trimming were inferred from the DNA. Of over 200,000 clones listed, roughly nine tenths were seen once; the top ten hold 0.95% to 1.5%. This clone was counted once.

The sample taken for sequencing was PBMCs or T cells enriched from blood (not recorded which). This TCR was recovered from a human donor in a cohort exposed to, infected with or recovered from COVID-19 (not recorded which). The donor label of this sample is uncertain. This rearrangement joins TRBV19 to TRBJ1-3; D remains ambiguous. CDR3 sequence: CASSWTGSGNTIYF. CDR3 bases: TGTGCCAGTAGTTGGACTGGCTCTGGAAACACCATATATTTT.